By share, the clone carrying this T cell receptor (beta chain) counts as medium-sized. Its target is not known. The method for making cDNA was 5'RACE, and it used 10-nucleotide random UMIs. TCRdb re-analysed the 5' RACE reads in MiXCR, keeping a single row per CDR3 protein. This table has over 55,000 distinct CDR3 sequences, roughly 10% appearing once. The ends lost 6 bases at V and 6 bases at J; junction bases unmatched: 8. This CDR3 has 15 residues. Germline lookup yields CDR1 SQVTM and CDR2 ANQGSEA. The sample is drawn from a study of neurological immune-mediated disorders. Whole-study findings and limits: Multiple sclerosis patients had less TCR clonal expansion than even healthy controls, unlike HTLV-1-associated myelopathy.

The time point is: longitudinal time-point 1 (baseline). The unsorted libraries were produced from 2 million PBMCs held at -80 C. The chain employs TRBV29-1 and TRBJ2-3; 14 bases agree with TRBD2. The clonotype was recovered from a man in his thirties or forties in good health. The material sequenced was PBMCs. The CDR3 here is CSVGLAGGTRDTQYF. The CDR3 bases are TGCAGCGTAGGACTAGCGGGAGGTACCCGGGATACGCAGTATTTT.